The clone carrying this T cell receptor beta chain came up a few times. Its antigen remains unknown. The data were taken from a study of blood T cells in healthy people across ages. Study-wide results and limits: Diversity estimates drawn from one million T cells were deemed underestimates. Diversity was higher, and naive CD4+ cells more numerous, in long-lived donors than in aged donors. There was a strong correlation between TCR beta diversity and naive T cell percentage.

Germline CDR1 reads SGHDN; CDR2 reads FVKESK. CDR3 size: 14 residues. V lost 4 bases and J lost 7; bases outside the gene matches: 9. A J-beta primer mix and a sample-barcoded 5' primer were used in a second PCR of about 7 to 12 cycles. One entry per CDR3 protein results from TCRdb running MiXCR on the 5' RACE reads. The sample lists 850,000 to 950,000 distinct CDR3 sequences, 29% occurring once. With each sample, at least 5 micrograms of total RNA were extracted. The chain uses TRBV14 and TRBJ1-2; 7 bases fit TRBD1. The sequenced material came from blood. The TCR was taken from a woman aged 80 or older in good health. The CDR3 DNA reads TGTGCCAGCAGCCCCCAGACAGGGTCGTTTGGCTACACCTTC. Its translation: CASSPQTGSFGYTF.